These 8 T cell receptor beta chains were all obtained from the same sample, sequenced in a study of blood T cell repertoires in COVID-19. Method: immunoSEQ multiplex PCR; TCRdb's copy keeps in-frame clones and lacks some. The sample consists of about 250,000 clones, about 87% of them appearing once. The material sequenced was PBMCs or T cells enriched from blood (not recorded which). The origin of the receptors is a woman aged 45-60 years who had recovered from COVID-19.

The V gene is TRBV28, the J gene TRBJ1-4; no firm D call. This CDR3 is built from 16 residues. V dropped 2 bases and J dropped 3 bases, with 13 bases sitting between them. Germline CDR1 is MDHEN and CDR2 is SYDVKM. CDR3 coding DNA: TGTGCCAGCAGTTTAATGGACCGACTACCTAATGAAAAACTGTTTTTT. It specifies CASSLMDRLPNEKLFF.

With respect to this clone: The same CDR3 is also encoded by other DNA sequences in this sample. The chain uses TRBV19 and TRBJ1-1, with D possibly matching TRBD1 (5 bases). The CDR3 has 13 residues. Germline CDR1 is LNHDA and CDR2 is SQIVND (reference sequence). Between the trimmed V and J ends, which lost 2 bases and 4 bases, there was a span of 8 bases. CDR3 nucleotides: TGTGCCAGTAGTATACAGGGAGGCACTGAAGCTTTCTTT. Translated, it gives CASSIQGGTEAFF.

The gene calls are TRBV16 and TRBJ1-2; D not resolved. CDR1 is KGHSY, CDR2 FQNENV, per germline. V lost 0 bases, J lost 6 bases, and 8 bases lay in between. There are 13 residues in the CDR3. The CDR3 nucleotides are TGTGCCAGCAGCCAATCGGTCAGTAATGGCTACACCTTC. Protein product: CASSQSVSNGYTF. The variable domain in full, completed from reference TRBV16 and TRBJ1-2, reads GEEVAQTPKHLVRGEGQKAKLYCAPIKGHSYVFWYQQVLKNEFKFLISFQNENVFDETGMPKERFSAKCLPNSPCSLEIQATKLEDSAVYFCASSQSVSNGYTFGSGTRLTVV.

The chain recombines TRBV30 with TRBJ1-6; D unresolved. The CDR3 contains 12 residues. With 0 bases removed from V and 14 bases from J, the gap between germline ends came to 11 bases. The germline V gene encodes CDR1 GTSNPN and CDR2 SVGIG (reference sequence). CDR3 in DNA: TGTGCCTGGAGTGTACAACCGACTGCCCTCCACTTT. Amino acid sequence: CAWSVQPTALHF.

V is TRBV19 and J is TRBJ1-2, with D possibly matching TRBD1 (6 bases). V lost 3 bases to trimming and J lost 1 base, with 18 bases between them. This CDR3 contains 17 residues. The V gene's germline CDR1 is LNHDA and CDR2 SQIVND (reference sequence). The CDR3 bases are TGTGCCAGTAGTATCGGAACAGGGTACCACCTTAACTATGGCTACACCTTC. This translates into CASSIGTGYHLNYGYTF.

This rearrangement joins TRBV18 to TRBJ2-5; D is undetermined. The CDR3 is 14 amino acids. V was pared by 1 base and J by 2 bases, with 8 bases between. Germline-derived CDR1 and CDR2 are KGHSH and LQKENI. CDR3: CASSPLDSQETQYF. The CDR3 region has the DNA TGTGCCAGCTCACCACTCGACTCACAAGAGACCCAGTACTTC.

V is TRBV27 and J is TRBJ2-1, with 10 bases fitting TRBD1. V was pared by 8 bases and J by 7 bases, with 5 bases of the junction left unmatched. In germline, CDR1 is MNHEY, CDR2 SMNVEV (reference sequence). The CDR3 spans 13 residues. The CDR3: CASVGQGRNEQFF. The DNA for the CDR3 is TGTGCCAGCGTGGGACAGGGGAGGAATGAGCAGTTCTTC.

This clone is a singleton in its sample. The genes are TRBV19 and TRBJ2-6; 9 bases match TRBD1. Germline CDR1 LNHDA, CDR2 SQIVND (reference sequence). This CDR3 spans 19 amino acids. J lost 0 bases, V lost 5 bases, and 11 bases had no gene match. As DNA, the CDR3 is TGTGCCAGTAGTTCGCCCACCGGGACAGGGAGCTCTGGGGCCAACGTCCTGACTTTC. This codes for CASSSPTGTGSSGANVLTF.